This TCR beta chain was sequenced for a study of response to subunit inactivated influenza vaccine. MiXCR, applied by TCRdb to the RT-PCR reads, yields one record per CDR3 protein. The table lists about 480,000 distinct CDR3 sequences, approximately 13% of them singletons. On this clonotype itself: Its antigen is unidentified.

Study-level points and caveats: T cells newly recruited by each seasonal influenza vaccination are few, the authors suggested.

The V and J ends lost 5 bases and 9 bases, in that order; junction bases with no gene match: 6. CDR3 length: 13 amino acids. Sequenced material: PBMCs from blood, taken 40 to 50 days after vaccination. This TCR was recovered from a man aged 50 to 59 who received an inactivated influenza vaccine. The V gene is TRBV12-3 or TRBV12-4, the J gene TRBJ1-5, with 8 bases identical to TRBD1. The CDR3 protein is CASSLTGARPQHF. The CDR3 DNA reads as TGTGCCAGCAGTCTGACAGGGGCCCGGCCCCAGCATTTT.